The 28 T cell receptor beta chains presented below share a single source sample, sequenced in a study of cytomegalovirus exposure and HLA in healthy donors. Researchers ran the PCR with 60 Vbeta and 13 Jbeta primers. Method: immunoSEQ multiplex PCR; TCRdb's copy keeps in-frame clones and lacks some. The table lists roughly 140,000 clones, 80% of them singletons. Sequencing input: PBMCs. All receptors come from a male donor in good health and CMV-seronegative.

The V call is TRBV2, the J call TRBJ2-1; TRBD1 matches 7 bases. This CDR3 region has 15 residues. Germline trimming cut 2 bases from V and 5 bases from J; bases unmatched to any gene: 6. Germline V lookup: CDR1 SNHLY, CDR2 FYNNEI. The CDR3 DNA reads TGTGCCAGCAGTGAAAGGGCCGGGACAGACAATGAGCAGTTCTTC. Protein: CASSERAGTDNEQFF.

This chain connects TRBV5-4 to TRBJ2-5; D is undetermined. V gave up 4 bases and J gave up 3 bases, with 10 bases separating them. The CDR3 consists of 13 residues. Germline CDR1 SGHNT, CDR2 YYREEE (reference sequence). CDR3 loop: CASSPGLEETQYF. CDR3 DNA: TGTGCCAGCAGCCCAGGATTGGAAGAGACCCAGTACTTC.

A single count supports this clone. This sequence joins TRBV7-6 and TRBJ2-1, with 8 positions matching TRBD1. After removal of 4 bases from V and 9 bases from J, the junction contained 5 bases not matched to a gene. The CDR3 loop spans 13 amino acids. In germline, CDR1 is SGHVS, CDR2 FNYEAQ. The CDR3 DNA follows: TGTGCCAGCAGCTCAGACAGGGGAGCTGAGCAGTTCTTC. This translates into CASSSDRGAEQFF.

J is TRBJ2-5 and V is TRBV2; D unresolved. The tail of the sequence fits TRBJ2-7 better, so the J call may be wrong. The CDR3 is made up of 11 amino acids. Germline V gene lookup returns CDR1 SNHLY and CDR2 FYNNEI. The CDR3, as DNA: TGTGCCAGCAGTGGATTTTACGAGCAGTACTTC. It specifies CASSGFYEQYF.

The chain joins TRBV6-6 to TRBJ2-7, with a possible D match to TRBD1 (6 bases). The CDR3 is 13 amino acids. Germline CDR1 and CDR2: MNHNY and SVGAGI (reference sequence). The V gene lost 8 bases and the J gene lost 2 bases, with 13 bases spanning the gap. Here the CDR3 DNA reads TGTGCCAGCGGAACAGGGTCGGCCTACGAGCAGTACTTC. Amino acid sequence: CASGTGSAYEQYF.

This clone has only a few counts. This rearrangement joins TRBV7-9 to TRBJ1-2; TRBD1 aligns across 10 bases. V lost 6 bases, J lost 7 bases, and 11 bases stayed unmatched. The germline V gene encodes CDR1 SEHNR and CDR2 FQNEAQ (reference sequence). The CDR3 loop spans 15 amino acids. The CDR3 bases are TGTGCCAGCAGTTTCATACCGGGACAGGGGTTTGGCTACACCTTC. It encodes CASSFIPGQGFGYTF. The full variable domain, its missing parts supplied by reference TRBV7-9 and TRBJ1-2, is DTGVSQNPRHKITKRGQNVTFRCDPISEHNRLYWYRQTLGQGPEFLTYFQNEAQLEKSRLLSDRFSAERPKGSFSTLEIQRTEQGDSAMYLCASSFIPGQGFGYTFGSGTRLTVV.

Notes on this clone: Within the sample, other DNA sequences also encode this same CDR3. V is TRBV7-6 and J is TRBJ1-3; 8 nucleotides match TRBD1. V was pared by 4 bases and J by 4 bases, with 6 bases of the junction left unmatched. The CDR3 covers 15 residues. Germline V gene sequence: CDR1 SGHVS, CDR2 FNYEAQ. The CDR3 nucleotides are TGTGCCAGCAGCTCCACAGGGGGGGCCGGAAACACCATATATTTT. Residues: CASSSTGGAGNTIYF.

This chain uses TRBV11-2 with TRBJ2-7; 9 positions agree with TRBD1. CDR3 length: 18 residues. J gave up 4 bases and V 1 base, and 14 bases lay outside the gene matches. CDR1 is SGHAT, CDR2 FQNNGV, per germline. The CDR3 sequence: CASSLGWGRDRDAYEQYF. The CDR3 DNA sequence: TGTGCCAGCAGCTTAGGTTGGGGCCGGGACAGGGATGCGTACGAGCAGTACTTC.

This chain links TRBV7-2 with TRBJ1-3; 7 positions agree with TRBD1. The CDR3 runs to 14 residues. The germline V gene has CDR1 SGHTA and CDR2 FQGNSA. The V and J ends lost 6 bases and 0 bases, in that order; junction bases with no gene match: 2. The CDR3 bases are TGTGCCAGCAGACCAGGGGGCTCTGGAAACACCATATATTTT. The encoded protein is CASRPGGSGNTIYF.

The chain uses TRBV18 and TRBJ2-1; D is perhaps TRBD1 (6 bases). The germline V gene encodes CDR1 KGHSH and CDR2 LQKENI. V was cut by 6 bases and J by 2 bases, with 17 bases left in between. This CDR3 has 16 residues. DNA of the CDR3: TGTGCCAGCTCCCCTTCCTCGCAGGGGCCCTACAATGAGCAGTTCTTC. Translation gives CASSPSSQGPYNEQFF.

The rearrangement uses TRBV5-1 and TRBJ2-5; TRBD2 agrees at 7 bases. The J call may be wrong; the DNA end is better matched by TRBJ2-7. CDR1 and CDR2 (germline): SGHRS, YFSETQ. The CDR3 spans 14 residues. The CDR3 DNA reads as TGCGCCAGCAGCGTTCCTGTTGAGCGGGGCGAGCAGTACTTC. Protein sequence: CASSVPVERGEQYF.

V usage is TRBV28 and J usage is TRBJ1-1; TRBD1 matches 10 bases. The ends lost 2 bases at V and 3 bases at J; junction bases unmatched: 3. Germline CDR1 is MDHEN and CDR2 is SYDVKM. The CDR3 covers 15 residues. The CDR3 spells CASSLAGQGDTEAFF. The CDR3 DNA sequence: TGTGCCAGCAGTTTAGCCGGACAGGGGGACACTGAAGCTTTCTTT.

This chain connects TRBV4-3 to TRBJ1-4; D might be TRBD1 (5 bases). There are 13 residues in the CDR3. Looked up from germline, CDR1 is LGHNA and CDR2 is YSLEER. The V end was cut by 4 bases, the J end by 7 bases, with 10 bases between. CDR3 in amino acids: CASSPGGTEKLFF. In nucleotides, the CDR3 is TGCGCCAGCAGCCCGGGCGGGACTGAAAAACTGTTTTTT.

V usage is TRBV29-1 and J usage is TRBJ1-4; D is perhaps TRBD1 (6 bases). This CDR3 is 15 amino acids long. Germline values: CDR1 SQVTM, CDR2 ANQGSEA. V was trimmed by 7 bases and J by 0 bases, leaving 15 bases between them. The CDR3 DNA reads as TGCAGCGCAACAGGGTATGGTTCAACTAATGAAAAACTGTTTTTT. This encodes CSATGYGSTNEKLFF.

The chain is built from TRBV18 and TRBJ2-2, with 7 bases matching TRBD1. V trimming: 3 bases; J trimming: 4 bases; junction bases outside the gene matches: 5. CDR1 and CDR2 from the germline V gene are KGHSH and LQKENI. The CDR3 is made up of 15 amino acids. This CDR3 is CASSPARGLTGELFF. For the CDR3, the DNA is TGTGCCAGCTCACCGGCTAGGGGGCTCACCGGGGAGCTGTTTTTT.

CDR3 protein: CASSRGQAATNEKLFF. The CDR3, as DNA: TGTGCCAGCTCACGCGGACAGGCGGCAACTAATGAAAAACTGTTTTTT. This rearrangement joins TRBV18 to TRBJ1-4, with 7 bases matching TRBD1. The CDR3 totals 16 residues. Germline V lookup: CDR1 KGHSH, CDR2 LQKENI. V shed 4 bases, J shed 0 bases, and the junction held 5 bases outside the gene matches.

CDR3 region: CASSMANRDRGWNTEAFF. CDR3 in DNA: TGTGCCAGTAGTATGGCTAACCGGGACAGGGGGTGGAACACTGAAGCTTTCTTT. V is TRBV19 and J is TRBJ1-1, with TRBD1 identical over 11 bases. The V and J ends lost 3 bases and 1 base, in that order; junction bases with no gene match: 10. CDR1 is LNHDA, CDR2 SQIVND, per germline (reference sequence). CDR3 length: 18 amino acids.

This clone showed up just a few times. V is TRBV5-4 and J is TRBJ1-1, with 10 bases that match TRBD1. J gave up 4 bases and V 4 bases, and 4 bases lay outside the gene matches. Germline V gives CDR1 SGHNT, CDR2 YYREEE (reference sequence). This CDR3 is 14 amino acids long. The CDR3 sequence is CASSVGQGITEAFF. The CDR3 DNA reads TGTGCCAGCAGCGTGGGACAGGGGATCACTGAAGCTTTCTTT.

The J gene is TRBJ2-5, the V gene TRBV5-1, with D maybe TRBD1 (5 bases). In germline, CDR1 is SGHRS, CDR2 YFSETQ. This CDR3 is built from 13 residues. Trimming took off 0 bases at V and 4 bases at J, with 7 bases between the two ends. CDR3: CASSLGQGETQYF. CDR3 sequence (DNA): TGCGCCAGCAGCTTGGGTCAGGGAGAGACCCAGTACTTC.

A note on this clone: The same CDR3 also results from other DNA sequences found in this sample. This rearrangement joins TRBV7-9 to TRBJ1-4; D remains unclear. The CDR3 loop spans 11 amino acids. CDR1 is SEHNR and CDR2 is FQNEAQ in the germline V gene (reference sequence). V lost 4 bases and J lost 7, with 4 bases in between. The CDR3 loop is CASSSVEKLFF. CDR3 nucleotide sequence: TGTGCCAGCAGCTCGGTTGAAAAACTGTTTTTT.

The rearrangement links TRBV4-2 to TRBJ2-7; D call uncertain. CDR1 is LGHNA and CDR2 is YNFKEQ in the germline V gene. Trimming took off 0 bases at V and 6 bases at J, with 12 bases between the two ends. The CDR3 is 14 amino acids. The CDR3 sequence is CASSQDFGRSEQYF. The CDR3 nucleotides are TGTGCCAGCAGCCAAGATTTCGGCCGGAGCGAGCAGTACTTC.

The chain is built from TRBV11-2 and TRBJ2-3, with 7 nucleotides matching TRBD1. The V segment lost 5 bases and the J segment 5 bases; nucleotides outside the gene matches: 7. The CDR3 sequence is 14 residues long. Per the germline V gene, CDR1 is SGHAT and CDR2 is FQNNGV. This CDR3 is CASSPRQGQDTQYF. The CDR3 DNA follows: TGTGCCAGCAGCCCAAGACAGGGTCAAGATACGCAGTATTTT.

The chain uses TRBV18 and TRBJ1-5; D is possibly TRBD1 (5 bases). The CDR3 consists of 12 residues. Germline V gene sequence: CDR1 KGHSH, CDR2 LQKENI. V was shortened by 4 bases and J by 4 bases, with 5 bases between the two germline ends. CDR3 protein: CASSQGNQPQHF. CDR3 nucleotide sequence: TGTGCCAGCTCACAGGGGAATCAGCCCCAGCATTTT. Complete variable domain (other parts from reference TRBV18 and TRBJ1-5): NAGVMQNPRHLVRRRGQEARLRCSPMKGHSHVYWYRQLPEEGLKFMVYLQKENIIDESGMPKERFSAEFPKEGPSILRIQQVVRGDSAAYFCASSQGNQPQHFGDGTRLSIL.

V usage is TRBV7-3 and J usage is TRBJ2-7, with TRBD1 matching 7 bases. The CDR3 has 14 residues. In germline, CDR1 is SGHTA, CDR2 FQGTGA. V lost 4 bases and J lost 2; bases outside the gene matches: 5. The CDR3 sequence: CASSYAGGAYEQYF. CDR3 sequence (DNA): TGTGCCAGCAGCTATGCAGGGGGAGCCTACGAGCAGTACTTC. The complete variable domain, with remaining parts taken from reference TRBV7-3 and TRBJ2-7, reads GAGVSQTPSNKVTEKGKYVELRCDPISGHTALYWYRQSLGQGPEFLIYFQGTGAADDSGLPNDRFFAVRPEGSVSTLKIQRTERGDSAVYLCASSYAGGAYEQYFGPGTRLTVT.

The V and J genes are TRBV28 and TRBJ1-3; 7 positions match TRBD1. The CDR3 loop spans 14 amino acids. V dropped 4 bases and J dropped 2; count of bases not matched to a gene: 2. Per germline, CDR1 MDHEN and CDR2 SYDVKM. The CDR3 DNA follows: TGTGCCAGCAGTTCCCAGGGGGCTGGAAACACCATATATTTT. This encodes CASSSQGAGNTIYF. The full variable domain, its missing parts supplied by reference TRBV28 and TRBJ1-3, is DVKVTQSSRYLVKRTGEKVFLECVQDMDHENMFWYRQDPGLGLRLIYFSYDVKMKEKGDIPEGYSVSREKKERFSLILESASTNQTSMYLCASSSQGAGNTIYFGEGSWLTVV.

The rearrangement uses TRBV5-1 and TRBJ2-2; a weak D match, TRBD2 (5 bases). CDR1 is SGHRS, CDR2 YFSETQ, per germline. The CDR3 is made up of 14 amino acids. V was shortened by 0 bases and J by 7 bases, with 10 bases between the two germline ends. The CDR3 loop reads CASSLDGRDGELFF. CDR3 nucleotide sequence: TGCGCCAGCAGCTTGGACGGCCGGGACGGGGAGCTGTTTTTT.

This chain links TRBV14 with TRBJ2-5, with D maybe TRBD2 (5 bases). Germline values: CDR1 SGHDN, CDR2 FVKESK. The CDR3 loop spans 13 amino acids. Trimming removed 4 bases from V and 5 bases from J, with 11 bases in between. CDR3 loop: CASSPSLGETQYF. In DNA, the CDR3 is TGTGCCAGCAGCCCTAGCCTGGGGGAGACCCAGTACTTC.

This clone has only a few counts. The V call is TRBV6-5, the J call TRBJ2-5, with 8 bases lining up with TRBD2. The CDR3 has 14 residues. V dropped 4 bases and J dropped 3; count of bases not matched to a gene: 4. The V gene's germline CDR1 is MNHEY and CDR2 SVGAGI. The CDR3 DNA reads TGTGCCAGCAGTTTCGGTAGCGGGGAAGAGACCCAGTACTTC. Encoded protein: CASSFGSGEETQYF.